This T cell receptor beta chain was identified during a study of blood T cell repertoires in COVID-19. Authors' data handling: From reference gene primer amplification, estimates of nucleated cell counts were derived. Profiling relied on immunoSEQ multiplex PCR, and the TCRdb table lists in-frame clones only, not all of them. That table supplies the V and J calls and clone size; D and trimming were determined from the DNA. This table holds under 200,000 clones, about 89% found once. The germline CDR1 and CDR2 sequences are SGHRS and YFSETQ. V was clipped by 4 bases and J by 9 bases, with 13 bases between them. CDR3 length: 12 amino acids.

The TCR was taken from a man in his 70s with acute or convalescent COVID-19. What was sequenced was peripheral blood. This chain uses TRBV5-1 with TRBJ2-5; D gene uncertain. Written as DNA, the CDR3 is TGCGCCAGCAGCACCCACCCCGAGGCCCAGTACTTC. It codes for CASSTHPEAQYF.